This TCR beta chain originates from a study of T cells after yellow fever vaccination. Study-wide results and limits: A faster peak, day 5 versus 15, was reached by the weaker secondary response.

Each CDR3 protein gets one entry after TCRdb re-called the 5' RACE reads with MiXCR. The sample includes under 150,000 distinct CDR3 sequences, 6.5% to 8.5% seen only once; the top ten take under 0.95%. From germline, CDR1 is SGHRS and CDR2 YFSETQ. The CDR3 consists of 12 residues. Trimming removed 4 bases at V and 5 bases at J, with 7 bases between. This clonotype came up many times. What it binds is not known. Specimen: CD4+ T cells sorted from PBMCs, collected 5 days after the yellow fever booster vaccination. The TCR comes from a man aged 25-45 years who received the YFV17D yellow fever vaccine. The chain links TRBV5-1 to TRBJ2-1; D call uncertain. CDR3 sequence (DNA): TGCGCCAGCAGCCCGGTGGACAATGAGCAGTTCTTC. This gives the protein CASSPVDNEQFF.